Given below is one T cell receptor beta chain in context. As yet, its antigen is unknown. These data originate in a study of T cell responses to AZD1222 COVID-19 vaccine. Whole-study results and caveats: Just a handful of AZD1222 recipients tested seropositive at baseline. Dominant CD4 TCR responses targeted spike regions 160-218 and 743-854.

This CDR3 contains 11 residues. The V and J ends lost 4 bases and 6 bases respectively, with 6 bases between them. Germline V lookup: CDR1 ENHRY, CDR2 SYGVKD. The method was immunoSEQ multiplex PCR; TCRdb's version includes in-frame clones alone and lacks a portion of them. This sample carries approximately 140,000 clones, about nine tenths of them seen once, and the ten largest clones take about 2.1%. The source material was peripheral blood, sampled 28 days after the second AZD1222 dose. The sequence came from an adult who received the AZD1222 COVID-19 vaccine. V gene TRBV10-3 combines with J gene TRBJ1-2; unclear D gene. The DNA for the CDR3 is TGTGCCATCAGTGTGGGAGATGGCTACACCTTC. Protein: CAISVGDGYTF.